Shown below are 21 T cell receptor beta chains from a single sample sequenced in a study of T cell responses to AZD1222 COVID-19 vaccine. Here immunoSEQ multiplex PCR was the method, and the copy in TCRdb shows in-frame clones only, minus some. The table lists about 78,000 clones, around four fifths of them singletons. Sample: peripheral blood, taken on day 0 of AZD1222 vaccination. Every receptor here comes from an adult in good health.

The chain joins TRBV30 to TRBJ1-2; a possible D gene is TRBD1 (5 bases). Per germline, CDR1 GTSNPN and CDR2 SVGIG (reference sequence). The CDR3 contains 13 residues. With 2 bases removed from V and 3 bases from J, the gap between germline ends came to 10 bases. CDR3 coding DNA: TGTGCCTGGAGTCCGTCGGGGGACTATGGCTACACCTTC. The encoded protein is CAWSPSGDYGYTF.

The chain employs TRBV20-1 and TRBJ2-5, with no clear D. The CDR3 contains 11 residues. The V gene lost 6 bases and the J gene lost 5 bases, with 10 bases spanning the gap. Germline-derived CDR1 and CDR2 are DFQATT and SNEGSKA (reference sequence). CDR3 sequence (DNA): TGCAGTGCGGGCACTGGGGAGACCCAGTACTTC. Its translation is CSAGTGETQYF.

The chain joins TRBV7-2 to TRBJ2-1, with 7 bases fitting TRBD2. V gave up 5 bases and J gave up 0 bases; unmatched junction bases: 16. The CDR3 totals 19 residues. The germline V gene has CDR1 SGHTA and CDR2 FQGNSA. The CDR3, as DNA: TGTGCCAGCAGCCCAAATGGGGGGGTGGGGCGTAGCTCCTACAATGAGCAGTTCTTC. Its protein product is CASSPNGGVGRSSYNEQFF.

The V call is TRBV5-6, the J call TRBJ1-5, with D perhaps matching TRBD1 (5 bases). The CDR3 has 14 amino acids. V lost 4 bases to trimming and J lost 0 bases, with 8 bases between them. Germline assignment: CDR1 SGHDT and CDR2 YYEEEE. The CDR3 DNA sequence: TGTGCCAGCAGCGGACAAAATAGCAATCAGCCCCAGCATTTT. Translation: CASSGQNSNQPQHF.

The V and J genes are TRBV7-9 and TRBJ1-3; TRBD1 aligns across 11 bases. The germline V gene has CDR1 SEHNR and CDR2 FQNEAQ (reference sequence). This CDR3 comprises 15 residues. The V and J ends lost 5 bases and 4 bases, in that order; junction bases with no gene match: 4. The CDR3 protein is CASSAGQGVGNTIYF. The CDR3 region has the DNA TGTGCCAGCAGCGCGGGACAGGGGGTCGGAAACACCATATATTTT.

This chain links TRBV25-1 with TRBJ2-7; D is undetermined. CDR1 and CDR2 from the germline V gene are MGHDK and SYGVNS. The V end lost 4 bases, the J end lost 3 bases, and 7 bases lay between the germline ends. This CDR3 region has 12 residues. The CDR3 loop is CASSVNGYEQYF. Written as DNA, the CDR3 is TGTGCCAGCAGTGTGAACGGCTACGAGCAGTACTTC.

This sequence joins TRBV1 and TRBJ2-1; the D call in the table, TRBD2, was not verified against the DNA. TRBV1 counts as a pseudogene. The CDR3 is 19 amino acids. CDR3 nucleotide sequence: TGCACCAGCAGCCAAGAACTTCGGGTCAGCGGGGGAGCCTACAATGAGCAGTTCTTC. As protein: CTSSQELRVSGGAYNEQFF.

The chain is built from TRBV4-1 and TRBJ2-5; D is perhaps TRBD2 (6 bases). CDR3 length: 14 amino acids. The V gene lost 0 bases and the J gene lost 4 bases, with 9 bases spanning the gap. Germline CDR1 MGHRA, CDR2 YSYEKL. The CDR3, as DNA: TGCGCCAGCAGCCAAGAGGGACTGGGAGAGACCCAGTACTTC. Translating it yields CASSQEGLGETQYF.

The chain carries TRBV15 and TRBJ1-6, with a possible D match to TRBD1 (5 bases). CDR3 length: 15 residues. V lost 0 bases and J lost 7, with 10 bases in between. Germline CDR1 LNHNV, CDR2 YYDKDF (reference sequence). The CDR3 DNA follows: TGTGCCACCAGCAGAGATCTGGCAGGGAATTCACCCCTCCACTTT. It codes for CATSRDLAGNSPLHF.

The J gene is TRBJ1-2, the V gene TRBV5-1; 10 bases agree with TRBD1. The germline gives CDR1 SGHRS, CDR2 YFSETQ. This CDR3 is 13 amino acids long. J lost 10 bases, V lost 4 bases, and 7 bases had no gene match. The CDR3 DNA sequence: TGCGCCAGCAGCCAAGACAGGGGGCCCGACTACACCTTC. Translated, it gives CASSQDRGPDYTF.

The J gene is TRBJ1-1, the V gene TRBV7-2, with D perhaps matching TRBD1 (5 bases). Per germline, CDR1 SGHTA and CDR2 FQGNSA. CDR3 length: 15 residues. The V and J ends lost 1 base and 1 base respectively, with 10 bases between them. In DNA form, the CDR3 reads TGTGCCAGCAGCTTAGAGGAGGGGCCGAACACTGAAGCTTTCTTT. It yields the protein CASSLEEGPNTEAFF.

V is TRBV15 and J is TRBJ2-2; the D is unclear. The CDR3 is made up of 15 amino acids. Per the germline V gene, CDR1 is LNHNV and CDR2 is YYDKDF (reference sequence). V lost 0 bases, J lost 6 bases, and 11 bases lay in between. The CDR3 region is CATSREYITPGELFF. The CDR3 nucleotides are TGTGCCACCAGCAGAGAATACATCACCCCCGGGGAGCTGTTTTTT.

The CDR3: CASSTGGRETQYF. CDR3 DNA sequence: TGTGCCAGCAGCACAGGGGGCCGAGAGACCCAGTACTTC. The chain links TRBV9 to TRBJ2-5; 9 positions agree with TRBD1. The CDR3 loop spans 13 amino acids. Germline V gene lookup returns CDR1 SGDLS and CDR2 YYNGEE. J lost 4 bases, V lost 4 bases, and 2 bases had no gene match.

The chain is built from TRBV5-4 and TRBJ1-2, with D tentatively TRBD1 (5 bases). This CDR3 region has 14 residues. Germline V gene data show CDR1 as SGHNT and CDR2 as YYREEE (reference sequence). Trimming shortened V by 3 bases and J by 0 bases, and 9 bases separated the two germline ends. The CDR3 is CASSWDPANYGYTF. The CDR3, as DNA: TGTGCCAGCAGCTGGGACCCCGCTAACTATGGCTACACCTTC.

This clone was found a few times. The chain couples TRBV4-3 to TRBJ1-4; D unclear. Germline V gene lookup returns CDR1 LGHNA and CDR2 YSLEER. V lost 0 bases and J lost 7, with 12 bases in between. The CDR3 is 15 amino acids. The CDR3 DNA reads as TGCGCCAGCAGCCAAGATCTGACTCTGGGTGAAAAACTGTTTTTT. Its translation is CASSQDLTLGEKLFF.

This chain links TRBV7-2 with TRBJ1-2; D is perhaps TRBD1 (5 bases). Germline V gives CDR1 SGHTA, CDR2 FQGNSA. Between the trimmed V and J ends, which lost 1 base and 2 bases, there was a span of 8 bases. The CDR3 consists of 14 residues. The CDR3 bases are TGTGCCAGCAGCTTAGACAGGAGGAACTATGGCTACACCTTC. Its protein product is CASSLDRRNYGYTF.

The rearrangement joins TRBV7-2 to TRBJ2-3; TRBD2 matches 13 bases. Per the germline V gene, CDR1 is SGHTA and CDR2 is FQGNSA. The V and J ends lost 1 base and 6 bases, in that order; junction bases with no gene match: 7. This CDR3 spans 17 amino acids. This CDR3 reads CASSLETSGRLGDTQYF. The DNA of the CDR3 is TGTGCCAGCAGCTTAGAGACTAGCGGGAGGTTGGGGGATACGCAGTATTTT.

The rearrangement links TRBV19 to TRBJ1-5; D unclear. Germline-derived CDR1 and CDR2 are LNHDA and SQIVND (reference sequence). The ends were cut back, 5 bases at V and 3 bases at J, with 14 bases in the middle. The CDR3 runs to 15 residues. For the CDR3, the DNA is TGTGCCAGTAGTTCCGGCGGACTGTCCAATCAGCCCCAGCATTTT. Protein: CASSSGGLSNQPQHF.

V and J are TRBV3-1 (or the pseudogene TRBV3-2) and TRBJ1-6, with TRBD1 identical over 7 bases. Trimming removed 6 bases from V and 4 bases from J; junction bases left unmatched: 3. The CDR3 covers 14 residues. Per germline, CDR1 LGHDT and CDR2 YNNKEL (reference sequence). The chain's CDR3 is CASSRDSYNSPLHF. The CDR3 DNA reads as TGTGCCAGCAGTCGGGACAGTTATAATTCACCCCTCCACTTT.

The chain couples TRBV25-1 to TRBJ2-6; the D gene is possibly TRBD2 (5 bases). CDR3 length equals 16 residues. V shed 6 bases and J shed 0 bases, with 12 bases lying between them. Germline lookup yields CDR1 MGHDK and CDR2 SYGVNS. The CDR3, as DNA: TGTGCCAGCAGCCACTATGGGAGCTCTGGGGCCAACGTCCTGACTTTC. It specifies CASSHYGSSGANVLTF.

The V call is TRBV7-2, the J call TRBJ2-5, with 9 positions matching TRBD2. Germline V gene lookup returns CDR1 SGHTA and CDR2 FQGNSA. V was pared by 1 base and J by 4 bases, with 7 bases of the junction left unmatched. The CDR3 is made up of 16 amino acids. CDR3: CASSLVRAGGGETQYF. CDR3 nucleotides: TGTGCCAGCAGCTTAGTCCGAGCGGGGGGTGGAGAGACCCAGTACTTC.